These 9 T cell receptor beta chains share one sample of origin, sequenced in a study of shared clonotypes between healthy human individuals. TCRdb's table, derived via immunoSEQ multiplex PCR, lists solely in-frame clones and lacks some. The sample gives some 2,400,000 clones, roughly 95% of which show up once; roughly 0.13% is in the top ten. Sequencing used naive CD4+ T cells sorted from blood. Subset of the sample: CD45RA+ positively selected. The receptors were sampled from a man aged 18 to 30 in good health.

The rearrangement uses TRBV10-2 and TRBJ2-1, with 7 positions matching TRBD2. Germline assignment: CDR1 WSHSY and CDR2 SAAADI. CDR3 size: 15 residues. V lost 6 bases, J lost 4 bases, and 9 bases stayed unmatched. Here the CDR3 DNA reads TGCGCCAGCAGGGATAGCGGGCTGGGATACAATGAGCAGTTCTTC. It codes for CASRDSGLGYNEQFF.

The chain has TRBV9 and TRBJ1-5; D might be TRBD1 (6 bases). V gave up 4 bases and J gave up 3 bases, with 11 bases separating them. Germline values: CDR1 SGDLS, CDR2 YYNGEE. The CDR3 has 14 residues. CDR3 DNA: TGTGCCAGCAGCCGGGGACAAATCAATCAGCCCCAGCATTTT. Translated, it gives CASSRGQINQPQHF. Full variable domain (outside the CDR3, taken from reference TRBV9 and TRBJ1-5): DSGVTQTPKHLITATGQRVTLRCSPRSGDLSVYWYQQSLDQGLQFLIQYYNGEERAKGNILERFSAQQFPDLHSELNLSSLELGDSALYFCASSRGQINQPQHFGDGTRLSIL.

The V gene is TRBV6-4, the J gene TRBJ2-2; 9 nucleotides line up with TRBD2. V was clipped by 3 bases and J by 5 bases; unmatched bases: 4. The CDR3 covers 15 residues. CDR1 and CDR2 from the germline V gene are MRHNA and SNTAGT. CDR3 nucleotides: TGTGCCAGCAGTGAGACAAGCGGGGGGACCGGGGAGCTGTTTTTT. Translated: CASSETSGGTGELFF.

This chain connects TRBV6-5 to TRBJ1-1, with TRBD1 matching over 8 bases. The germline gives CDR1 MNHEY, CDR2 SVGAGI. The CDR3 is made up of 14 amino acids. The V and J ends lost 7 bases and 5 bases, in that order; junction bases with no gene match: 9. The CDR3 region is CASTRGQGATEAFF. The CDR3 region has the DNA TGTGCCAGCACTAGAGGGCAGGGGGCGACTGAAGCTTTCTTT.

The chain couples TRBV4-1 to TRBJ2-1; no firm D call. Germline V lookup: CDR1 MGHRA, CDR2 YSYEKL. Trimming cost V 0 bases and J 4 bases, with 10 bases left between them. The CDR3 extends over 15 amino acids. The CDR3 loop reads CASSQDDGPYNEQFF. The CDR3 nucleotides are TGCGCCAGCAGCCAAGATGACGGGCCGTACAATGAGCAGTTCTTC.

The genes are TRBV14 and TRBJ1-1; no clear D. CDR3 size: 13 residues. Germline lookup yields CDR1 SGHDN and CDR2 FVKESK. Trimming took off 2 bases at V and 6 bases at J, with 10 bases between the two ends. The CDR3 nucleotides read TGTGCCAGCAGCCAAATGGTAATCGCTGAAGCTTTCTTT. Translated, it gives CASSQMVIAEAFF.

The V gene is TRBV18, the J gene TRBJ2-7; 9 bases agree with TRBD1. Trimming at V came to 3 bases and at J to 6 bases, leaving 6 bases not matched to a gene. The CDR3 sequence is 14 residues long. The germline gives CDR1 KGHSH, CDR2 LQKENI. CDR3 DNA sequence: TGTGCCAGCTCACCTTGGGACAGGGTCGGCGAGCAGTACTTC. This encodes CASSPWDRVGEQYF.

The CDR3 bases are TGTGCCAGTAGAAAACCGGGACTATACAATGAGCAGTTCTTC. This encodes CASRKPGLYNEQFF. The chain combines TRBV19 with TRBJ2-1; TRBD2 matches at 7 bases. The CDR3 totals 14 residues. CDR1 LNHDA and CDR2 SQIVND come from the germline V gene (reference sequence). J gave up 4 bases and V 6 bases, and 6 bases lay outside the gene matches. The whole variable domain, remainder taken from reference TRBV19 and TRBJ2-1, is DGGITQSPKYLFRKEGQNVTLSCEQNLNHDAMYWYRQDPGQGLRLIYYSQIVNDFQKGDIAEGYSVSREKKESFPLTVTSAQKNPTAFYLCASRKPGLYNEQFFGPGTRLTVL.

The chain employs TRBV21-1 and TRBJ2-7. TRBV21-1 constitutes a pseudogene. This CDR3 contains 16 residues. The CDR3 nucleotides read TGTGCCAGCAGCGGAAAGGGGGTGGGACTCAACTACGAGCAGTACTTC. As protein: CASSGKGVGLNYEQYF.